A selection of T cell receptor beta chains follows, all from one sample in a study of human T cells and chemical hapten exposure. TCRdb reprocessed the RACE reads with MiXCR, giving one entry per CDR3 protein. The sample holds roughly 120,000 distinct CDR3 sequences, roughly 10% seen once. Sequencing was performed on whole blood, taken in connection with sensitization to the hapten diphenylcyclopropenone (DPC). The receptors shown here come from a woman in her thirties or forties with alopecia areata. Some clones in this sample may be carry-over from other donors' samples. Both conserved end residues are part of each CDR3. Each record gives: J gene, D gene, V gene, clone size, CDR3 DNA, CDR3 protein. The D gene is left open where the match is weak. Clone size is stated in some rows and not others, as once, few, many or a class when expanded.

TRBJ2-6 TRBD1 TRBV7-9 NA TGTGCCAGCAGCTTAAGGGGACAGGGTGTAGCTGGGGCCAACGTCCTGACTTTC CASSLRGQGVAGANVLTF
TRBJ1-1 NA TRBV11-2 medium-sized TGTGCCAGCAGCTTGGACAGGAACACTGAAGCTTTCTTT CASSLDRNTEAFF
TRBJ2-5 TRBD1 TRBV29-1 few TGCAGCGGGTATTCGGCAGGGGGCAGGGGAGAGACCCAGTACTTC CSGYSAGGRGETQYF
TRBJ1-2 TRBD1 TRBV7-8 many TGTGCCAGCAGCGCCGGACAGGGCAACTATGGCTACACCTTC CASSAGQGNYGYTF
TRBJ2-5 NA TRBV24-1 many TGTGCCACCAGTGATTTGACTAGTGGTGGAGAGACCCAGTACTTC CATSDLTSGGETQYF
TRBJ2-7 NA TRBV21-1 few TGTGCCAGCAGCATTTACTCCAGGGCCGTTACCTACGAGCAGTACTTC CASSIYSRAVTYEQYF
TRBJ2-1 NA TRBV7-2 few TGTGCCAGCAGCTTAGGACAGGGGAGGGGGAATGAGCAGTTCTTC CASSLGQGRGNEQFF
TRBJ1-1 NA TRBV7-9 few TGTGCCAGCAGCCCCTTAATTGAAGCTTTCTTT CASSPLIEAFF
TRBJ1-6 NA TRBV4-2 once TGTGCCAGCAGCCAAGCTTCTGGCGACAGGCGGAATTCACCCCCCCACTTT CASSQASGDRRNSPPHF
TRBJ2-2 NA TRBV4-2 few TGTGCCAGCAGCCAAGAGGTCCGCCGGCCCCCCGGGGAGCTGTTTTTT CASSQEVRRPPGELFF
TRBJ1-2 NA TRBV10-1 many TGCGCCAGCAGCCCGGGAGGGTCCTATGGCTACACCTTC CASSPGGSYGYTF
TRBJ2-7 NA TRBV2 many TGTGCCAGCGCCCGCCAGGGGGGCCGCGAGCAGTACTTC CASARQGGREQYF
TRBJ2-7 NA TRBV2 many TGTGCCAGCAGGATCAGCTACGAGCAGTACTTC CASRISYEQYF
TRBJ1-1 NA TRBV20-1 many TGCAGTGCCTTCCTTACCACAGCAAACACTGAAGCTTTCTTT CSAFLTTANTEAFF
TRBJ2-1 NA TRBV7-5 NA NA CISVPEPYRVGEQFF
TRBJ1-5 NA TRBV23-1 NA TGCGCCAGCAGTCTTCACCTGGACACCATCAATCAGCCCCAGCATTTT CASSLHLDTINQPQHF
TRBJ2-7 TRBD1 TRBV5-5 NA TGTGCCACCAGCTTTGGGACAGGGGCCTACGAGCAGTACTTC CATSFGTGAYEQYF
TRBJ2-6 NA TRBV21-1 NA TGTGCCAGCAGCAAAGGAGGGGAAGCGAGACCTGGGGCCAACGTCCTGACTTTC CASSKGGEARPGANVLTF
TRBJ1-5 NA TRBV4-2 few TGTGCCAGCAGCCAAGAGAGGAATCAGCCCCAGCATTTT CASSQERNQPQHF
TRBJ2-7 NA TRBV29-1 many TGCAGCGTGGAAGGAGGCAGAAGCTCCTACGAGCAGTACTTC CSVEGGRSSYEQYF
TRBJ2-3 TRBD1 TRBV11-3 few TGTGCCAGCAGCTTAGATATCCGACAGGGGGCAATCACAGATACGCAGTATTTT CASSLDIRQGAITDTQYF
TRBJ2-1 NA TRBV28 many TGTGCCAGCAGTTTAGGGATGGGGCAGTTCTTC CASSLGMGQFF
TRBJ2-7 NA TRBV7-6 NA TGTGCCAGCAGCTTAGGCCCTCAGCTCTACGAGCAGTACTTC CASSLGPQLYEQYF
TRBJ1-1 NA TRBV6-2/TRBV6-3 NA TGTGCCAGCAGATCCATCACTGAAGCTTTCTTT CASRSITEAFF
TRBJ2-1 TRBD1 TRBV5-1 NA TGCGCCAGCAGTATGGGACAGGCCTTCAATGAGCAGTTCTTC CASSMGQAFNEQFF
TRBJ2-1 NA TRBV2 few TGTGCCACCTCGCCGGGACCATCCTACAATGAGCAGTTCTTC CATSPGPSYNEQFF
TRBJ2-7 NA TRBV6-5 NA TGTGCCAGCAGTTACGCCAGGGGACCCTACGAGCAGTACTTC CASSYARGPYEQYF
TRBJ2-5 NA TRBV11-2 many TGTGCCAGCAGCCAGCAGAGGCTTAGCGAGACCCAGTACTTC CASSQQRLSETQYF
TRBJ1-6 NA TRBV7-2 many TGTGCCAGCAGCTTACTGAGCTCCTATAATTCACCCCTCCACTTT CASSLLSSYNSPLHF
TRBJ1-2 NA TRBV5-1 many TGCGCCAGCACCCTCACCGAGGGATTCGGCTATGGCTACACCTTC CASTLTEGFGYGYTF
TRBJ1-1 NA TRBV20-1 many TGCAGTGCTAGAGACCCTTGGGGCAGACGGGGCACTGAAGCTTTCTTT CSARDPWGRRGTEAFF